A few counts support the clone carrying this T cell receptor (beta chain). The antigen remains undetermined. Hyperthyroidism in the patients, aged 18 to 65, was newly diagnosed and under 2 months in duration. There were TCR beta CDR3 regions amplified from RNA transcripts. First-round RT-PCR with HTBI primers amplified the TCR CDR3 region. TCRdb re-derived calls from the multiplex PCR reads in MiXCR, one entry per CDR3 protein. The sample lists hundreds of thousands of distinct CDR3 sequences; approximately 15% were seen once. This sample stems from a study of T cells in Graves' hyperthyroidism and ophthalmopathy. Germline V gene sequence: CDR1 SQVTM, CDR2 ANQGSEA. This CDR3 has 12 amino acids. V was clipped by 4 bases and J by 4 bases, with 10 bases between them. General study findings and limits: In simple terms, a model built on 13 V-J features told ophthalmopathy apart from stable hyperthyroidism.

What was sequenced was blood. The receptor was isolated from a woman aged 18-35 years with Graves' hyperthyroidism. The genes are TRBV29-1 and TRBJ1-1; tentatively, D is TRBD1 (6 bases). The CDR3 DNA sequence: TGCAGCGTTGTGGCAGGGGTCACTGAAGCTTTCTTT. Translated, it gives CSVVAGVTEAFF.